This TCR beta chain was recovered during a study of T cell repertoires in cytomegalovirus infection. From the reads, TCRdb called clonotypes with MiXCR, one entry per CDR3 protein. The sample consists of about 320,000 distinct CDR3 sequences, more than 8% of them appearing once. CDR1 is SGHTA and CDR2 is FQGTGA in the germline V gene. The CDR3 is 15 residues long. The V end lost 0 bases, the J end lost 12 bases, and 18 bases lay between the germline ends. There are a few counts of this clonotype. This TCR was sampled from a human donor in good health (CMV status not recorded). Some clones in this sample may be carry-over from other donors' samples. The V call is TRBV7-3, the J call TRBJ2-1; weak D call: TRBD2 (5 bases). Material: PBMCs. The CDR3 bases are TGTGCCAGCAGCTTAACGTTGGCTAGCTATGATGGGCAGTTCTTC. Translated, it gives CASSLTLASYDGQFF.